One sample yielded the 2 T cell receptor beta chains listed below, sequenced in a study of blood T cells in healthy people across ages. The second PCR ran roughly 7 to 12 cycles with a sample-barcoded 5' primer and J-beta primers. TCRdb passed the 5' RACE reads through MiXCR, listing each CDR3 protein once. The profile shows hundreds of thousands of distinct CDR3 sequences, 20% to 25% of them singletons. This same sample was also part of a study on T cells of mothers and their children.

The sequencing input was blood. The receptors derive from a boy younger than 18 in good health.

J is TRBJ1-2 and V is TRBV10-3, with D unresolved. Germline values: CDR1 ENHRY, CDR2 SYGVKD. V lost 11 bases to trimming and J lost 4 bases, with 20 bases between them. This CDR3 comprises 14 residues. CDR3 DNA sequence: TGTGCCTCCCGGGAGGCGATTCGTGGCTATGGCTACACCTTC. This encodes CASREAIRGYGYTF.

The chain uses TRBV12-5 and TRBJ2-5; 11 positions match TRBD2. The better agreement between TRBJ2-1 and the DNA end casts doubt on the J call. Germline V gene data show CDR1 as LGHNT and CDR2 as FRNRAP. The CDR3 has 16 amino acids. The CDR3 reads CASGPRLAGTYNEQFF. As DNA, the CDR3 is TGTGCTAGTGGGCCACGACTAGCGGGAACGTACAATGAGCAGTTCTTC.